This T cell receptor (beta chain) was observed in a study of CD8 T cells in ankylosing spondylitis. Quantitative 5'-RACE was performed with molecular barcodes, and it yielded the TCR beta libraries. TCRdb ran MiXCR on the 5' RACE reads and lists one entry per CDR3 protein. Of about 260,000 distinct CDR3 sequences listed, around 20% are singletons. In regard to this clonotype: Its antigen is unknown. A much larger clone sits a single nucleotide away, making a read error possible.

Germline V gene lookup returns CDR1 DFQATT and CDR2 SNEGSKA (reference sequence). This CDR3 contains 16 residues. Trimming removed 7 bases from V and 4 bases from J, with 24 bases in between. Overall study results and limits: The study identified a TCR beta motif of under ten highly homologous variants that appeared characteristic of ankylosing spondylitis blood.

This TCR came from a male donor with ankylosing spondylitis or in good health (not recorded which). The specimen was blood, either unsorted or a sorted T cell fraction (not recorded which). The chain links TRBV20-1 to TRBJ2-3; D assignment may be TRBD1 or TRBD2 (5 bases each). Written as DNA, the CDR3 is TGCAGTGGTAGCGCCGACACGCAGGGCTGGGCAGATACGCAGTATTTT. It translates to CSGSADTQGWADTQYF.